The present TCR beta chain was sequenced within a study of early T cells in non-severe SARS-CoV-2 infection. One entry per CDR3 protein results from TCRdb running MiXCR on the 5' RACE reads. The sample carries 45,000 to 65,000 distinct CDR3 sequences, around 12% recorded once. Trimming removed 1 base from V and 7 bases from J, with 17 bases in between. CDR1 is SGHNT and CDR2 is YENEEA in the germline V gene. This CDR3 has 16 residues. The source was whole blood, collected at baseline. V gene TRBV11-3 combines with J gene TRBJ2-1; D may be TRBD1 (6 bases). This sequence was found in an adult who was a healthcare worker with PCR-confirmed SARS-CoV-2 infection or an uninfected control (not recorded which). The CDR3 sequence: CASSLGATGPLNEQFF. The CDR3 coding sequence is TGTGCCAGCAGCTTAGGGGCAACAGGGCCCTTGAATGAGCAGTTCTTC.